These 14 T cell receptor beta chains share one sample of origin, sequenced in a study of T cells after yellow fever vaccination (dated by TCRdb to about 2019). This specimen's treatment or condition label, interpreted: live attenuated yellow fever vaccine strain. The library was produced with 5' RACE. TCRdb lists the instrument as Illumina NovaSeq 6000. TCRdb ran its own pipeline on the public reads, namely fastp trimming at Q25 and MiXCR clone calling, and kept in-frame beta chains. Rows with a matching CDR3 protein are joined into one entry that keeps the most common DNA and genes. Recorded for this sample are a few hundred thousand distinct CDR3 sequences; approximately 3.9% of them occurred a single time. Approximately 24% of the sample rests with the top ten. The material sequenced was PBMCs, taken 5 days after the yellow fever booster vaccination. The receptors here all came from a man aged 18 to 30 who received the YFV17D yellow fever vaccine.

This clonotype was seen ten or more times. The chain links TRBV10-3 to TRBJ2-2; possibly TRBD1 for D (6 bases). This CDR3 spans 17 amino acids. Germline CDR1 is ENHRY and CDR2 is SYGVKD. V was cut by 4 bases and J by 3 bases, with 18 bases left in between. The CDR3 bases are TGTGCCATCAGTGTCCCGGGACATTTAACGGACACCGGGGAGCTGTTTTTT. It is translated as CAISVPGHLTDTGELFF.

J is TRBJ1-5 and V is TRBV27, with TRBD1 matching 7 bases. V lost 8 bases to trimming and J lost 3 bases; unmatched junction nucleotides: 13. Germline CDR1 reads MNHEY; CDR2 reads SMNVEV (reference sequence). The CDR3 is 16 amino acids. The CDR3 protein is CASRSRGTGHNQPQHF. CDR3 nucleotides: TGTGCCAGCCGATCCAGGGGGACCGGACACAATCAGCCCCAGCATTTT.

This clonotype came up a few times. J is TRBJ2-2 and V is TRBV5-1, with 10 bases identical to TRBD1. Germline CDR1 and CDR2: SGHRS and YFSETQ. The ends lost 2 bases at V and 7 bases at J; junction bases unmatched: 5. CDR3 length equals 15 residues. Here the CDR3 DNA reads TGCGCCAGCAGCTTCGGACAGGGGGTTCGCGGGGAGCTGTTTTTT. Its protein is CASSFGQGVRGELFF.

CDR3 in amino acids: CASSLTGFLSNQPQHF. Written as DNA, the CDR3 is TGTGCCAGCAGCTTGACAGGCTTTCTTAGCAATCAGCCCCAGCATTTT. The chain combines TRBV5-5 with TRBJ1-5, with D tentatively TRBD1 (5 bases). V lost 1 base and J 0 bases, leaving 11 bases between the germline ends. From germline, CDR1 is SGHKS and CDR2 YYEKEE (reference sequence). CDR3 length: 16 residues.

This clonotype was seen many times. This chain connects TRBV9 to TRBJ1-1, with D perhaps TRBD1 (5 bases). V lost 0 bases, J lost 3 bases, and 9 bases lay in between. The CDR3 sequence is 14 residues long. CDR1 and CDR2 from the germline V gene are SGDLS and YYNGEE. As DNA, the CDR3 is TGTGCCAGCAGCGTAGATGGGGGGGACACTGAAGCTTTCTTT. Translation gives CASSVDGGDTEAFF.

A few counts support this clonotype. The chain recombines TRBV29-1 with TRBJ1-1; no definite D call. Between the trimmed V and J ends, which lost 8 bases and 2 bases, there was a span of 9 bases. Germline-derived CDR1 and CDR2 are SQVTM and ANQGSEA. This CDR3 spans 11 amino acids. The CDR3, as DNA: TGCAGCTCCGTGGGAAACACTGAAGCTTTCTTT. Its protein is CSSVGNTEAFF.

The chain has TRBV11-2 and TRBJ2-3; D is unclear. The ends were cut back, 0 bases at V and 2 bases at J, with 6 bases in the middle. This CDR3 has 14 residues. Germline CDR1 and CDR2: SGHAT and FQNNGV. CDR3: CASSLEQPTDTQYF. CDR3 coding DNA: TGTGCCAGCAGCTTAGAACAGCCCACAGATACGCAGTATTTT.

This clonotype has just a few counts. The genes are TRBV7-9 and TRBJ2-2; 7 bases align to TRBD1. Germline V CDR1 and CDR2: SEHNR, FQNEAQ (reference sequence). The CDR3 totals 14 residues. V lost 5 bases to trimming and J lost 9 bases; unmatched junction nucleotides: 9. Here the CDR3 reads CASSGDRAGRELFF. CDR3 DNA: TGTGCCAGCAGCGGAGACAGGGCTGGCCGGGAGCTGTTTTTT.

This clonotype was picked up many times. The chain uses TRBV5-1 and TRBJ2-7; 9 bases agree with TRBD1. There are 15 residues in the CDR3. Trimming at V came to 3 bases and at J to 4 bases, leaving 8 bases not matched to a gene. Germline CDR1 and CDR2: SGHRS and YFSETQ. CDR3 protein: CASSSSGTGSYEQYF. The DNA of the CDR3 is TGCGCCAGCAGCTCGTCCGGGACAGGGTCTTACGAGCAGTACTTC.

The chain carries TRBV7-6 and TRBJ1-1; maybe TRBD1 (5 bases). Trimming pared 5 bases from V and 0 bases from J, leaving 13 bases between. CDR3 length: 15 residues. Germline assignment: CDR1 SGHVS and CDR2 FNYEAQ. The DNA for the CDR3 is TGTGCCAGCAGCCGGGACCTTAAAATGAACACTGAAGCTTTCTTT. Protein: CASSRDLKMNTEAFF.

This clonotype was seen a handful of times. The rearrangement links TRBV20-1 to TRBJ2-5, with TRBD2 as a possible D gene (5 bases). Looked up from germline, CDR1 is DFQATT and CDR2 is SNEGSKA (reference sequence). The CDR3 sequence is 15 residues long. V was cut by 6 bases and J by 5 bases, with 22 bases left in between. CDR3 protein: CSAPLSGNTRETQYF. CDR3 DNA sequence: TGCAGTGCCCCCCTCAGCGGTAACACCCGGGAGACCCAGTACTTC.

The chain employs TRBV5-4 and TRBJ1-4, with D unclear. With 0 bases removed from V and 7 bases from J, the gap between germline ends came to 10 bases. The CDR3 is made up of 14 amino acids. Looked up from germline, CDR1 is SGHNT and CDR2 is YYREEE (reference sequence). The CDR3 protein is CASSLAGPPEKLFF. The CDR3 DNA follows: TGTGCCAGCAGCTTGGCCGGACCCCCTGAAAAACTGTTTTTT.

This clonotype was picked up many times. This chain connects TRBV20-1 to TRBJ2-3; D gene uncertain. Germline assignment: CDR1 DFQATT and CDR2 SNEGSKA (reference sequence). The CDR3 runs to 15 residues. V was pared by 1 base and J by 8 bases, with 19 bases between. In DNA form, the CDR3 reads TGCAGTGCTAGAGGAGGCCGCACCGGGTCGGGTACGCAGTATTTT. Protein product: CSARGGRTGSGTQYF.

This clonotype was seen many times. The chain combines TRBV2 with TRBJ2-4; possibly TRBD1 for D (6 bases). Per the germline V gene, CDR1 is SNHLY and CDR2 is FYNNEI. The CDR3 covers 14 residues. V was pared by 7 bases and J by 7 bases, with 17 bases between. The CDR3 coding sequence is TGTGCCAGCACTGAGGAGGCAGGGGCGAACATTCAGTACTTC. It translates to CASTEEAGANIQYF. Full variable domain (missing parts from reference TRBV2 and TRBJ2-4): EPEVTQTPSHQVTQMGQEVILRCVPISNHLYFYWYRQILGQKVEFLVSFYNNEISEKSEIFDDQFSVERPDGSNFTLKIRSTKLEDSAMYFCASTEEAGANIQYFGAGTRLSVL.